These 3 T cell receptor beta chains were all obtained from the same sample, sequenced in a study of T cell responses to AZD1222 COVID-19 vaccine. The method was immunoSEQ multiplex PCR; TCRdb's version includes in-frame clones alone and lacks a portion of them. The sample holds about 66,000 clones; 90% to 95% are singletons and the top ten take approximately 6.3%. The sequenced sample was peripheral blood, obtained 28 days after the second dose of the MenACWY control vaccine. The receptors were gathered from an adult who received the MenACWY meningococcal vaccine as a control.

The rearrangement links TRBV11-2 to TRBJ2-7, with TRBD2 matching over 7 bases. This CDR3 contains 15 residues. V trimming: 5 bases; J trimming: 3 bases; junction bases outside the gene matches: 10. Germline assignment: CDR1 SGHAT and CDR2 FQNNGV. The CDR3 bases are TGTGCCAGCAGCCTGCGCGGGGGAGTTGGCTACGAGCAGTACTTC. Translating it yields CASSLRGGVGYEQYF. The complete variable domain, with remaining parts taken from reference TRBV11-2 and TRBJ2-7, reads EAGVAQSPRYKIIEKRQSVAFWCNPISGHATLYWYQQILGQGPKLLIQFQNNGVVDDSQLPKDRFSAERLKGVDSTLKIQPAKLEDSAVYLCASSLRGGVGYEQYFGPGTRLTVT.

V gene TRBV3-1 (or the pseudogene TRBV3-2) combines with J gene TRBJ1-2; 10 nucleotides agree with TRBD1. Germline trimming cut 1 base from V and 9 bases from J; bases unmatched to any gene: 2. Germline loops: CDR1 LGHDT, CDR2 YNNKEL (reference sequence). The CDR3 has 13 amino acids. CDR3 nucleotide sequence: TGTGCCAGCAGCCAAGGGACAGGGGGACGCTACACCTTC. It codes for CASSQGTGGRYTF.

The chain joins TRBV6-5 to TRBJ1-5, with 9 nucleotides matching TRBD1. CDR1 is MNHEY and CDR2 is SVGAGI in the germline V gene. The CDR3 is made up of 14 amino acids. V dropped 5 bases and J dropped 5; count of bases not matched to a gene: 4. CDR3 coding DNA: TGTGCCAGCAGTCCCAGGACAGGGGATCAGCCCCAGCATTTT. Encoded protein: CASSPRTGDQPQHF.